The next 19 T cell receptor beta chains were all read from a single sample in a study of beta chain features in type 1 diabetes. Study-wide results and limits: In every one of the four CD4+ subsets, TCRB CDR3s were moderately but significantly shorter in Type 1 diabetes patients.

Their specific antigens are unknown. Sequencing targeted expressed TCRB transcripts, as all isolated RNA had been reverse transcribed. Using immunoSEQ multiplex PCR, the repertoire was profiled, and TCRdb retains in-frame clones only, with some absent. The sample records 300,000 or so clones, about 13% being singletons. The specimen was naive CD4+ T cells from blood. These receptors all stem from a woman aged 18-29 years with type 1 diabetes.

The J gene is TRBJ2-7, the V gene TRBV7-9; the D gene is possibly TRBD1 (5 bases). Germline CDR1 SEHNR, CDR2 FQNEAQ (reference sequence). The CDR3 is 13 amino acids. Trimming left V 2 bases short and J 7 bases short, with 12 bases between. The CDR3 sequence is CASSLQGAFEQYF. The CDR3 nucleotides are TGTGCCAGCAGCTTACAGGGTGCGTTTGAGCAGTACTTC.

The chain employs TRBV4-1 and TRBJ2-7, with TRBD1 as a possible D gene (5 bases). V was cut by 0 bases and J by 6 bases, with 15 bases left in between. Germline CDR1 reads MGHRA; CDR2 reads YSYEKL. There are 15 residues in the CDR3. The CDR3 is CASSQEGAGYGEQYF. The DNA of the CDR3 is TGCGCCAGCAGCCAAGAAGGAGCAGGGTACGGCGAGCAGTACTTC.

The CDR3 sequence is CASSQDLARELPKNIQYF. CDR3 coding DNA: TGCGCCAGCAGCCAAGATCTTGCGCGGGAGTTGCCCAAAAACATTCAGTACTTC. V is TRBV4-3 and J is TRBJ2-4; 7 positions match TRBD2. This CDR3 is 18 amino acids long. From germline, CDR1 is LGHNA and CDR2 YSLEER. The V and J ends lost 0 bases and 2 bases, in that order; junction bases with no gene match: 10.

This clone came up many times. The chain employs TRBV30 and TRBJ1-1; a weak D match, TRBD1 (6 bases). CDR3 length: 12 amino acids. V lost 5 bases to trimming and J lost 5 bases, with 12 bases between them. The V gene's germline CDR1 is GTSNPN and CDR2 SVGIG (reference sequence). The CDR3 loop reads CAWDRKGTEAFF. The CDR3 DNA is TGTGCCTGGGACAGGAAAGGTACTGAAGCTTTCTTT.

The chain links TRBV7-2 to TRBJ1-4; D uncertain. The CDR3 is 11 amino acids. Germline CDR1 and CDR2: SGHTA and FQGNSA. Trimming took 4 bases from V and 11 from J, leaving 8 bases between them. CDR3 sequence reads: CASSSGVKLFF. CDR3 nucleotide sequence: TGTGCCAGCAGCTCCGGGGTGAAACTGTTTTTT.

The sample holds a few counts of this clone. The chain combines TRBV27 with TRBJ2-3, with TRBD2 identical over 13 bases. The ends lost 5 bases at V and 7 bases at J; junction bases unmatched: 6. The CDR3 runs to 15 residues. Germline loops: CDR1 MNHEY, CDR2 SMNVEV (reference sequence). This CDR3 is CASSPGLAGANTQYF. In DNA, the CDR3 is TGTGCCAGCAGTCCCGGACTAGCGGGGGCAAATACGCAGTATTTT.

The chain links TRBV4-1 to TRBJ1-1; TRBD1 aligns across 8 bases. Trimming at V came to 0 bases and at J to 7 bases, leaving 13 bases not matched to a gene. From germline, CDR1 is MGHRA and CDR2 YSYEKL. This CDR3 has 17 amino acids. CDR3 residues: CASSQDLGAGGPLEAFF. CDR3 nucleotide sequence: TGCGCCAGCAGCCAAGATTTGGGGGCAGGGGGCCCTCTTGAAGCTTTCTTT.

The CDR3 spells CASSVGPGENEQYF. CDR3 nucleotides: TGTGCCAGCAGCGTAGGTCCAGGGGAGAACGAGCAGTACTTC. The chain has TRBV9 and TRBJ2-7; D might be TRBD1 (6 bases). The CDR3 spans 14 residues. The V end was cut by 0 bases, the J end by 5 bases, with 12 bases between. Germline loops: CDR1 SGDLS, CDR2 YYNGEE.

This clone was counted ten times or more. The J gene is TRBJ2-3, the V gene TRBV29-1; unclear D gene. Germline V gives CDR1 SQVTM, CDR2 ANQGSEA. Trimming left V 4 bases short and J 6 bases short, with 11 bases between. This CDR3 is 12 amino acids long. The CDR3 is CSVGAGSDTQYF. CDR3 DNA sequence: TGCAGCGTTGGTGCAGGATCCGATACGCAGTATTTT.

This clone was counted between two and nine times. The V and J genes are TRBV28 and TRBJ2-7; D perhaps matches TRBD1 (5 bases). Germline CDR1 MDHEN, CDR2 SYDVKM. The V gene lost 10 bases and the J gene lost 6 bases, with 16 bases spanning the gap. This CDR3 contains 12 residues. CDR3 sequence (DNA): TGTGCCACGAACACCAGGGTGGGCGAGCAGTACGTC. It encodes CATNTRVGEQYV.

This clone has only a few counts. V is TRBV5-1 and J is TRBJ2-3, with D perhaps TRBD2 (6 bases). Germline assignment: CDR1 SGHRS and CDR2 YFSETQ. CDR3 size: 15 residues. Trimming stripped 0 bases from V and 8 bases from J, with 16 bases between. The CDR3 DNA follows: TGCGCCAGCAGCTTGGTGAGGACCCTGGGGGGTACGCAGTATTTT. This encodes CASSLVRTLGGTQYF.

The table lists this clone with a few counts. Here the CDR3 DNA reads TGTGCCAGCAGCTTAGGCAGGGGGAGCCTCTACGAGCAGTACGTC. Encoded protein: CASSLGRGSLYEQYV. The V call is TRBV7-9, the J call TRBJ2-7; 7 bases are a match to TRBD1. J was trimmed by 3 bases and V by 1 base; bases with no gene match: 6. Germline values: CDR1 SEHNR, CDR2 FQNEAQ (reference sequence). CDR3 length: 15 amino acids.

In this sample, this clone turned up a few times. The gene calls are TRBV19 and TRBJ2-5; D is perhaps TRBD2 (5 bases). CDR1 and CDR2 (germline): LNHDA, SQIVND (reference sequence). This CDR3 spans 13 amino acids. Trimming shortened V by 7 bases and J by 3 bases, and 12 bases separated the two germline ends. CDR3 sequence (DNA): TGTGCCAGTACCACCAGCGGTAAAGAGACCCAGTACTTC. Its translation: CASTTSGKETQYF.

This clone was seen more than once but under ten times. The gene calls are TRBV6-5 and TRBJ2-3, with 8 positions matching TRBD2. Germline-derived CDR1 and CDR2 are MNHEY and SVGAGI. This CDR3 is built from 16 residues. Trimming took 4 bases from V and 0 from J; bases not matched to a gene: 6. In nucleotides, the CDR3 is TGTGCCAGCAGTTCCTTTGCTAGCGGGAGCACAGATACGCAGTATTTT. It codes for CASSSFASGSTDTQYF.

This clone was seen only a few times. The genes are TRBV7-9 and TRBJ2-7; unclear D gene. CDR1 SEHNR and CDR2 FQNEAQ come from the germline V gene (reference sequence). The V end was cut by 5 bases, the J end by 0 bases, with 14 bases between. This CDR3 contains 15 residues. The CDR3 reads CASSRTQSSSYEQYF. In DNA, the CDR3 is TGTGCCAGCAGCCGCACACAGTCAAGCTCCTACGAGCAGTACTTC.

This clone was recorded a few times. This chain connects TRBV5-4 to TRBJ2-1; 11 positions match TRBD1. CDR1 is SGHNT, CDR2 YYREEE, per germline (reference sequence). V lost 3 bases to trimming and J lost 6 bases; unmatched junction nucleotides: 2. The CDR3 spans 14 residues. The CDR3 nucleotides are TGTGCCAGCAGCTGGACAGGGGGCATCAATGAGCAGTTCTTC. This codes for CASSWTGGINEQFF.

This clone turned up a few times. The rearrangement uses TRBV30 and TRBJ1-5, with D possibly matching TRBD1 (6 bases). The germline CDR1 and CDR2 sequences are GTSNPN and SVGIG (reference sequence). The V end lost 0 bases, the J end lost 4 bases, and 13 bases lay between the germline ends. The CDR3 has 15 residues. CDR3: CAWSVQGLGNQPQHF. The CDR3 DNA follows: TGTGCCTGGAGTGTACAGGGATTAGGGAATCAGCCCCAGCATTTT.

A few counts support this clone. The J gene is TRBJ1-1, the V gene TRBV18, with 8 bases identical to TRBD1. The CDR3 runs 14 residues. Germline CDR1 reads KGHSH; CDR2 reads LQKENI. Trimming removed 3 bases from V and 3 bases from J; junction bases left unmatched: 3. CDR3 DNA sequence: TGTGCCAGCTCACCCGGGACAGGACACACTGAAGCTTTCTTT. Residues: CASSPGTGHTEAFF.

DNA of the CDR3: TGTGCCAGCAGTTCCTCTGCGGGCTGGAACACTGAAGCTTTCTTT. Protein product: CASSSSAGWNTEAFF. This chain connects TRBV6-6 to TRBJ1-1; D gene unclear. This CDR3 is built from 15 residues. Germline CDR1 is MNHNY and CDR2 is SVGAGI (reference sequence). V lost 4 bases and J lost 1, with 13 bases in between.